The subject of this entry is one T cell receptor (beta chain). Its target is unknown. These data originate in a study of cytomegalovirus exposure and HLA in healthy donors. PCR used 60 Vbeta primers and 13 Jbeta primers. Clones were sequenced by immunoSEQ multiplex PCR, and TCRdb holds only the in-frame ones, with some missing. The sample has about 200,000 clones, roughly 79% seen once. Study-wide findings and caveats: Most CMV-associated TCR beta chains were later found to appear HLA-restricted. After further analysis at a later stage, 15,000 to 20,000 TCR beta sequences were associated with HLA alleles at 0.05 false discovery rate. Data from an earlier analysis indicated that most TCR beta V segments were productive either about 90% or about 30% of the time. Within the data, a cluster of highly shared sequence variants was likely a sequencing artifact.

Germline CDR1 is SGHRS and CDR2 is YFSETQ. The CDR3 spans 18 residues. Sequenced: PBMCs. V is TRBV5-1 and J is TRBJ2-5, with a possible D match to TRBD1 (6 bases). The DNA end favors TRBJ2-7, so the J call may be wrong. The TCR was taken from a man aged 25 to 40 in good health and CMV-seronegative. CDR3 coding DNA: TGCGCCAGCAGCTGGGCAGGGGCGCCGAGGACGCCTACCTACGAGCAGTACTTC. Translating it yields CASSWAGAPRTPTYEQYF.